The present T cell receptor beta chain was sequenced within a study of T cell responses to AZD1222 COVID-19 vaccine. TCRdb's copy holds only in-frame clones and misses some; the assay was immunoSEQ multiplex PCR. The sample shows 80,000 to 85,000 clones, more than 85% of them seen only once. Concerning this clone: Its target is not known.

Study conclusions and caveats: Repertoires were obtained only post-peak T cell response.

Sequenced here: peripheral blood, sampled 28 days after the second AZD1222 dose. The TCR was taken from an adult who received the AZD1222 COVID-19 vaccine.

The CDR3 nucleotides are TGTGCCAGCAGCTTAGGCGGGCGGGGAGGTGATCAGCCCCAGCATTTT. Translated, it gives CASSLGGRGGDQPQHF. The chain has TRBV13 and TRBJ1-5, with D unresolved. Germline V gives CDR1 PRHDT, CDR2 FYEKMQ (reference sequence). V gave up 0 bases and J gave up 5 bases, with 14 bases separating them. The CDR3 is 16 amino acids.